What follows are 30 T cell receptor beta chains derived from one specimen sequenced in a study of T cell repertoires in cytomegalovirus infection. TCRdb reprocessed the reads with MiXCR, giving one entry per CDR3 protein. This table holds about 830,000 distinct CDR3 sequences, 32% found once. No antigen has been identified for these receptors. The sequences come from cultured CD8+ T cells from PBMCs, collected from culture after CMV antigen stimulation. The source of these receptors is a human donor in good health (CMV status not recorded). Some clones in this sample may be carry-over from other donors' samples.

This clonotype has a handful of counts. J is TRBJ2-1 and V is TRBV12-3 or TRBV12-4, with 9 bases matching TRBD2. CDR3 length: 12 residues. CDR3: CAGGGAYNEQFF. DNA for the CDR3: TGTGCTGGCGGGGGGGCCTACAATGAGCAGTTCTTC.

This chain connects TRBV2 to TRBJ2-7; D ambiguous. Trimming removed 1 base at V and 2 bases at J, with 9 bases between. The CDR3 totals 14 residues. From germline, CDR1 is SNHLY and CDR2 FYNNEI. CDR3 DNA sequence: TGTGCCAGCAGTGAAGTCATCCACGCCTACGAGCAGTACGTC. Translated: CASSEVIHAYEQYV.

This clonotype was counted between two and nine times. The chain joins TRBV2 to TRBJ2-1; D gene unclear. Germline loops: CDR1 SNHLY, CDR2 FYNNEI. V gave up 1 base and J gave up 0 bases, with 7 bases separating them. CDR3 length equals 15 residues. CDR3 sequence reads: CASSEGTASYNEQFF. In DNA, the CDR3 is TGTGCCAGCAGTGAAGGAACAGCCTCCTACAATGAGCAGTTCTTC. Full variable domain (remainder filled in from reference TRBV2 and TRBJ2-1): EPEVTQTPSHQVTQMGQEVILRCVPISNHLYFYWYRQILGQKVEFLVSFYNNEISEKSEIFDDQFSVERPDGSNFTLKIRSTKLEDSAMYFCASSEGTASYNEQFFGPGTRLTVL.

DNA for the CDR3: TGTGCCAGCAGCTTAGGGTTTATGGGCCCCCTCCACTTT. Encoded protein: CASSLGFMGPLHF. This rearrangement joins TRBV7-9 to TRBJ1-6; no reliable D call. Trimming took 1 base from V and 13 from J, leaving 11 bases between them. The CDR3 runs to 13 residues. The germline V gene encodes CDR1 SEHNR and CDR2 FQNEAQ (reference sequence).

This clonotype was detected a few times. The rearrangement uses TRBV27 and TRBJ1-5; 9 nucleotides line up with TRBD1. V shed 6 bases, J shed 2 bases, and the junction held 5 bases outside the gene matches. This CDR3 is 15 amino acids long. The V gene's germline CDR1 is MNHEY and CDR2 SMNVEV (reference sequence). This CDR3 is CASRAQGAGNQPQHF. The CDR3 coding sequence is TGTGCCAGCAGGGCACAGGGGGCTGGCAATCAGCCCCAGCATTTT.

The table lists this clonotype with a few counts. The rearrangement uses TRBV7-8 and TRBJ1-4, with 7 bases identical to TRBD1. Trimming at V came to 4 bases and at J to 3 bases, leaving 8 bases not matched to a gene. Germline V gene lookup returns CDR1 SGHVS and CDR2 FQNEAQ. This CDR3 is built from 16 residues. This CDR3 reads CASSSTGTAANEKLFF. The CDR3 region has the DNA TGTGCCAGCAGCTCAACAGGGACAGCAGCTAATGAAAAACTGTTTTTT.

The chain links TRBV7-9 to TRBJ2-3; the match to TRBD2 covers 7 bases. Germline V gene sequence: CDR1 SEHNR, CDR2 FQNEAQ (reference sequence). Germline trimming cut 7 bases from V and 2 bases from J; bases unmatched to any gene: 9. This CDR3 is 15 amino acids long. CDR3 in amino acids: CASKGISGPTDTQYF. For the CDR3, the DNA is TGTGCCAGCAAAGGGATTAGCGGGCCCACAGATACGCAGTATTTT. Filled out from reference TRBV7-9 and TRBJ2-3, the complete variable domain reads DTGVSQNPRHKITKRGQNVTFRCDPISEHNRLYWYRQTLGQGPEFLTYFQNEAQLEKSRLLSDRFSAERPKGSFSTLEIQRTEQGDSAMYLCASKGISGPTDTQYFGPGTRLTVL.

Regarding this clonotype: A junction end diverges from the germline sequence, so it may reflect a read error. The chain uses TRBV7-6 and TRBJ1-1; TRBD1 might be the D (5 bases). Germline assignment: CDR1 SGHVS and CDR2 FNYEAQ. The CDR3 extends over 13 amino acids. The CDR3 reads CANSLSSGQGAFF. The DNA for the CDR3 is TGTGCCAACAGCCTTTCGAGCGGACAAGGGGCTTTCTTT.

Of note for this clonotype: A junction end diverges from the germline sequence, so it may reflect a read error. The genes are TRBV7-6 and TRBJ2-5; the match to TRBD2 covers 8 bases. The CDR3 is made up of 16 amino acids. Germline CDR1 SGHVS, CDR2 FNYEAQ. In DNA, the CDR3 is TGTGCTAGCAGCCAGATAGCGGGGCCGTACCAAGAGACCCAGTACTTC. Amino acid sequence: CASSQIAGPYQETQYF.

This clonotype came up a few times. The V call is TRBV4-3, the J call TRBJ2-1; D not certain. The germline CDR1 and CDR2 sequences are LGHNA and YSLEER. V lost 0 bases and J lost 8, with 11 bases in between. The CDR3 has 14 amino acids. CDR3 sequence reads: CASSQEIRPDEQFF. The CDR3 DNA follows: TGCGCCAGCAGCCAAGAAATAAGACCCGATGAGCAGTTCTTC.

This clonotype was seen at least ten times. The rearrangement joins TRBV7-8 to TRBJ2-5, with D hard to call. The V gene's germline CDR1 is SGHVS and CDR2 FQNEAQ. CDR3 length: 18 residues. V was pared by 4 bases and J by 2 bases, with 23 bases between. CDR3 in amino acids: CASSSTFPGEERQETQYF. DNA for the CDR3: TGTGCCAGCAGCTCTACGTTCCCTGGGGAAGAGAGGCAAGAGACCCAGTACTTC.

The chain employs TRBV20-1 and TRBJ2-3; possible D gene TRBD1, 5 bases. This CDR3 region has 10 residues. V lost 5 bases to trimming and J lost 6 bases, with 6 bases between them. Germline V gene data show CDR1 as DFQATT and CDR2 as SNEGSKA (reference sequence). CDR3 bases: TGCAGTGCTCGACAGGATACGCAGTATTTT. Its protein is CSARQDTQYF.

The chain couples TRBV5-1 to TRBJ1-6, with D maybe TRBD1 (6 bases). CDR1 is SGHRS, CDR2 YFSETQ, per germline. This CDR3 has 16 residues. The ends were cut back, 0 bases at V and 9 bases at J, with 16 bases in the middle. CDR3 nucleotides: TGCGCCAGCAGCTTGGCCTTCTCAGGGGTGATTTCACCCCTCCACTTT. Translating gives CASSLAFSGVISPLHF.

This clonotype came up a few times. V is TRBV5-4 and J is TRBJ1-2; D gene ambiguous. The CDR3 is 15 amino acids. The ends were cut back, 4 bases at V and 0 bases at J, with 13 bases in the middle. The V gene's germline CDR1 is SGHNT and CDR2 YYREEE (reference sequence). CDR3 protein: CASSMARNPNYGYTF. The CDR3 nucleotides are TGTGCCAGCAGCATGGCTAGGAACCCTAACTATGGCTACACCTTC.

The chain uses TRBV4-1 and TRBJ1-1; no clear D. The CDR3 extends over 14 amino acids. The V end was cut by 1 base, the J end by 1 base, with 7 bases between. Germline values: CDR1 MGHRA, CDR2 YSYEKL. The CDR3 bases are TGCGCCAGCAGCCAAGGGCAGCAGAACACTGAAGCTTTCTTT. This codes for CASSQGQQNTEAFF.

The V gene is TRBV15, the J gene TRBJ2-1; D unclear. The CDR3 spans 19 residues. Germline loops: CDR1 LNHNV, CDR2 YYDKDF (reference sequence). Trimming shortened V by 0 bases and J by 4 bases, and 22 bases separated the two germline ends. Written as DNA, the CDR3 is TGTGCCACCAGCAGAGATCGTTCACCCGGTAGTGGTCGATACAATGAGCAGTTCTTC. Protein product: CATSRDRSPGSGRYNEQFF.

This clonotype came up a few times. The V call is TRBV7-6, the J call TRBJ2-1; D unresolved. Looked up from germline, CDR1 is SGHVS and CDR2 is FNYEAQ. The CDR3 is made up of 11 amino acids. Between the trimmed V and J ends, which lost 5 bases and 10 bases, there was a span of 9 bases. Here the CDR3 DNA reads TGTGCCAGCAGCAGTCAACGGGAGCAGTTCTTC. It translates to CASSSQREQFF.

With respect to this clonotype: A clone one base away is much larger, so this may be a read error. This sequence joins TRBV7-2 and TRBJ1-3, with unresolved D. Germline-derived CDR1 and CDR2 are SGHTA and FQGNSA. The CDR3 is 14 residues long. The CDR3 DNA sequence: TGTGTCAGCAGCTTAATGGGATCTGGAAACACCATATATTTT. It translates to CVSSLMGSGNTIYF. The entire variable domain, with the rest obtained from reference TRBV7-2 and TRBJ1-3, is as follows: GAGVSQSPSNKVTEKGKDVELRCDPISGHTALYWYRQSLGQGLEFLIYFQGNSAPDKSGLPSDRFSAERTGGSVSTLTIQRTQQEDSAVYLCVSSLMGSGNTIYFGEGSWLTVV.

This clonotype was picked up a small number of times. The gene calls are TRBV28 and TRBJ1-4, with no clear D. The germline V gene has CDR1 MDHEN and CDR2 SYDVKM. The CDR3 contains 16 residues. Trimming took off 7 bases at V and 5 bases at J, with 20 bases between the two ends. The CDR3 loop is CASNSRVLGQNEKLFF. The CDR3 DNA sequence: TGTGCCAGCAACTCGAGGGTCCTTGGCCAAAATGAAAAACTGTTTTTT. The whole variable domain, remainder taken from reference TRBV28 and TRBJ1-4, is DVKVTQSSRYLVKRTGEKVFLECVQDMDHENMFWYRQDPGLGLRLIYFSYDVKMKEKGDIPEGYSVSREKKERFSLILESASTNQTSMYLCASNSRVLGQNEKLFFGSGTQLSVL.

This chain joins TRBV25-1 and TRBJ2-1, with 11 bases matching TRBD2. CDR3 length: 21 residues. The germline V gene has CDR1 MGHDK and CDR2 SYGVNS. V shed 4 bases, J shed 0 bases, and the junction held 17 bases outside the gene matches. CDR3 residues: CASSGPILLAGGPSSYNEQFF. CDR3 coding DNA: TGTGCCAGCAGTGGCCCTATCCTTCTAGCGGGGGGCCCCAGCTCCTACAATGAGCAGTTCTTC.

J is TRBJ1-2 and V is TRBV10-3, with TRBD1 as a possible D gene (5 bases). Trimming pared 6 bases from V and 6 bases from J, leaving 11 bases between. The germline V gene has CDR1 ENHRY and CDR2 SYGVKD. This CDR3 region has 12 residues. In nucleotides, the CDR3 is TGTGCCATCAGGGAGAGGGACCATGGCTACACCTTC. Its translation: CAIRERDHGYTF.

This clonotype was counted a few times. The V gene is TRBV6-2 or TRBV6-3, the J gene TRBJ2-3, with D uncertain. CDR3 length equals 10 residues. Trimming shortened V by 6 bases and J by 11 bases, and 9 bases separated the two germline ends. CDR1 MNHEY and CDR2 SVGEGT come from the germline V gene. CDR3 DNA sequence: TGTGCCAGCAGCTTCGGTGGGCAGTATTTT. This codes for CASSFGGQYF.

This clonotype was picked up a small number of times. CDR3 sequence: CAISESVAANYGYTF. CDR3 nucleotides: TGTGCCATCAGTGAGTCTGTTGCAGCTAACTATGGCTACACCTTC. The chain employs TRBV10-3 and TRBJ1-2, with D unresolved. The CDR3 contains 15 residues. V was cut by 0 bases and J by 0 bases, with 8 bases left in between. Per the germline V gene, CDR1 is ENHRY and CDR2 is SYGVKD.

The chain links TRBV5-6 to TRBJ1-3; D is ambiguous. This CDR3 has 12 residues. The V end lost 0 bases, the J end lost 7 bases, and 5 bases lay between the germline ends. CDR1 and CDR2 from the germline V gene are SGHDT and YYEEEE. DNA for the CDR3: TGTGCCAGCAGCTTGGCGCCGAACACCATATATTTT. Translating it yields CASSLAPNTIYF.

This sequence joins TRBV27 and TRBJ2-3; D is ambiguous. V dropped 2 bases and J dropped 8 bases, with 17 bases sitting between them. The germline gives CDR1 MNHEY, CDR2 SMNVEV (reference sequence). There are 15 residues in the CDR3. The CDR3 here is CASSLVSLGEVTQYF. In nucleotides, the CDR3 is TGTGCCAGCAGTTTAGTCTCTCTTGGGGAAGTTACGCAGTATTTT.

The CDR3: CASSVDRGSGNTIYF. The CDR3 bases are TGTGCCAGCAGTGTCGACAGGGGCTCTGGAAACACCATATATTTT. The chain has TRBV12-3 or TRBV12-4 and TRBJ1-3; 8 bases are shared with TRBD1. J lost 0 bases, V lost 5 bases, and 3 bases had no gene match. CDR3 length equals 15 residues.

This clonotype was detected a few times. The rearrangement joins TRBV28 to TRBJ2-1, with a tentative D call TRBD2 (6 bases). CDR3 length: 13 residues. V lost 2 bases and J lost 9, with 11 bases in between. CDR1 is MDHEN, CDR2 SYDVKM, per germline. The CDR3 region is CASSLSGRFEQFF. The CDR3 bases are TGTGCCAGCAGTTTAAGTGGGAGGTTTGAGCAGTTCTTC.

Worth noting for this clonotype: A read error may be the cause here, since a much bigger clone is one base away. This chain uses TRBV7-2 with TRBJ1-5; the D is unclear. This CDR3 has 16 amino acids. Germline V gene lookup returns CDR1 SGHTA and CDR2 FQGNSA. The V end lost 0 bases, the J end lost 0 bases, and 9 bases lay between the germline ends. CDR3 bases: TGTGCCAGCAGCTTAGCCACACAGTATAGCAATCAGCCCCAGCATTTT. Translating it yields CASSLATQYSNQPQHF.

V gene TRBV28 combines with J gene TRBJ2-5; D gene uncertain. The CDR3 runs to 14 residues. Germline assignment: CDR1 MDHEN and CDR2 SYDVKM. With 3 bases removed from V and 1 base from J, the gap between germline ends came to 9 bases. CDR3 amino acids: CASSFPRFQETQYF. The CDR3 coding sequence is TGTGCCAGCAGTTTCCCACGGTTCCAAGAGACCCAGTACTTC.

V and J are TRBV4-1 and TRBJ1-2; no reliable D call. The CDR3 totals 15 residues. The V and J ends lost 0 bases and 1 base respectively, with 9 bases between them. CDR1 is MGHRA, CDR2 YSYEKL, per germline. CDR3 sequence reads: CASSQEPRDNYGYTF. The CDR3 DNA reads TGCGCCAGCAGCCAAGAACCCCGAGATAACTATGGCTACACCTTC.